The next 22 T cell receptor beta chains were all read from a single sample in a study of molecular identifiers for immune sequencing clone quantification. TCRdb re-called the PCR reads through MiXCR, storing one row per CDR3 protein. The table has 250,000 to 350,000 distinct CDR3 sequences, 20% to 25% seen once; the top ten hold approximately 0.83%. Sequencing was performed on naive CD8+ T cells from blood, with Jurkat cell RNA spiked in. Indicated subset: FACS-sorted CD8+CD4-CCR7+CD45RA+ naive T cells. These receptors all come from a human donor in good health. Some libraries in this study had Jurkat cell RNA spiked in.

The sample holds a few counts of this clonotype. V gene TRBV2 combines with J gene TRBJ2-7; 9 nucleotides match TRBD1. The CDR3 is 15 residues long. Germline V gives CDR1 SNHLY, CDR2 FYNNEI. V lost 6 bases and J lost 2; bases outside the gene matches: 8. The CDR3 DNA follows: TGTGCCAGCAGGGCCGGGACAGGGCCAACCTACGAGCAGTACTTC. This gives the protein CASRAGTGPTYEQYF.

There are many counts of this clonotype. The rearrangement uses TRBV7-9 and TRBJ2-1; 16 bases match TRBD2. The CDR3 spans 17 residues. Trimming took 6 bases from V and 5 from J; bases not matched to a gene: 7. Germline CDR1 is SEHNR and CDR2 is FQNEAQ (reference sequence). CDR3 amino acids: CASRGTSGRAVNNEQFF. CDR3 in DNA: TGTGCCAGCAGAGGGACTAGCGGGAGGGCCGTCAACAATGAGCAGTTCTTC. Full variable domain (remainder filled in from reference TRBV7-9 and TRBJ2-1): DTGVSQNPRHKITKRGQNVTFRCDPISEHNRLYWYRQTLGQGPEFLTYFQNEAQLEKSRLLSDRFSAERPKGSFSTLEIQRTEQGDSAMYLCASRGTSGRAVNNEQFFGPGTRLTVL.

With regard to this clonotype: Given a much more abundant clone one base away, this may be a read error. Written as DNA, the CDR3 is TGTGCCAGCTCACCAGGGACAGGGCCCGCGAACACTGATGCTTTCTTT. Its translation: CASSPGTGPANTDAFF. The chain uses TRBV18 and TRBJ1-1; 9 bases are shared with TRBD1. Germline loops: CDR1 KGHSH, CDR2 LQKENI. There are 16 residues in the CDR3.

In its sample, this clonotype was seen many times. This sequence joins TRBV2 and TRBJ2-7, with unresolved D. This CDR3 comprises 13 residues. Germline lookup yields CDR1 SNHLY and CDR2 FYNNEI. V gave up 6 bases and J gave up 2 bases, with 11 bases separating them. CDR3 nucleotides: TGTGCCAGCAGCGGTAGTATTGCCTACGAGCAGTACTTC. Translation gives CASSGSIAYEQYF.

This clonotype was observed at least ten times. The chain carries TRBV28 and TRBJ2-1, with D possibly matching TRBD2 (5 bases). This CDR3 has 15 residues. Between the trimmed V and J ends, which lost 1 base and 3 bases, there was a span of 10 bases. The germline gives CDR1 MDHEN, CDR2 SYDVKM. The CDR3 nucleotides read TGTGCCAGCAGTTTATTTCTCGGGGTCTACAATGAGCAGTTCTTC. It is translated as CASSLFLGVYNEQFF.

On this clonotype: The conserved phenylalanine or tryptophan is not found at the CDR3 terminus, so this likely reflects a read error. The chain has TRBV2 and TRBJ2-5; maybe TRBD2 (6 bases). The CDR3 length is 15 residues. V lost 4 bases to trimming and J lost 0 bases, with 12 bases between them. Per germline, CDR1 SNHLY and CDR2 FYNNEI. The CDR3 DNA follows: TGTGCCAGCAGTGCGAATAGCGGCAACCAAGAGACCCAGTACTCC. The encoded protein is CASSANSGNQETQYS.

This clonotype was found many times. J is TRBJ2-7 and V is TRBV20-1; D is perhaps TRBD2 (5 bases). CDR1 DFQATT and CDR2 SNEGSKA come from the germline V gene (reference sequence). CDR3 length equals 14 residues. Trimming removed 1 base at V and 3 bases at J, with 13 bases between. For the CDR3, the DNA is TGCAGTGCTAGAGGGGAGCTGCCCTACTACGAGCAGTACTTC. Translated, it gives CSARGELPYYEQYF.

The rearrangement links TRBV4-1 to TRBJ2-7, with TRBD1 matching 9 bases. V was clipped by 1 base and J by 5 bases; unmatched bases: 9. Germline V CDR1 and CDR2: MGHRA, YSYEKL. This CDR3 spans 16 amino acids. DNA for the CDR3: TGCGCCAGCAGCCAAGGGGCCGGGACAGGGCACCACGAGCAGTACTTC. The encoded protein is CASSQGAGTGHHEQYF.

Notes on this clonotype: Since a much larger clone is just one base distant, this may be a read error. The chain employs TRBV5-1 and TRBJ1-1; D remains unclear. This CDR3 comprises 13 residues. CDR1 SGHRS and CDR2 YFSETQ come from the germline V gene. CDR3 nucleotides: TGCGCCAGCAGATTGGAGGATTCGACTGAAGCTTTCTTT. This codes for CASRLEDSTEAFF. The whole variable domain, filled in from reference TRBV5-1 and TRBJ1-1, reads KAGVTQTPRYLIKTRGQQVTLSCSPISGHRSVSWYQQTPGQGLQFLFEYFSETQRNKGNFPGRFSGRQFSNSRSEMNVSTLELGDSALYLCASRLEDSTEAFFGQGTRLTVV.

In regard to this clonotype: A single base separates this from a much larger clone, so it may be a read error. V and J are TRBV7-9 and TRBJ2-7, with 7 bases fitting TRBD2. There are 13 residues in the CDR3. CDR1 and CDR2 from the germline V gene are SEHNR and FQNEAQ (reference sequence). The CDR3 loop is CASSPRGRDEQCF. Written as DNA, the CDR3 is TGTGCCAGCAGCCCCCGAGGGAGGGACGAGCAGTGCTTC. Drawing the rest from reference TRBV7-9 and TRBJ2-7, the complete variable domain is DTGVSQNPRHKITKRGQNVTFRCDPISEHNRLYWYRQTLGQGPEFLTYFQNEAQLEKSRLLSDRFSAERPKGSFSTLEIQRTEQGDSAMYLCASSPRGRDEQCFGPGTRLTVT.

This clonotype was recorded many times. This sequence joins TRBV11-2 and TRBJ2-1, with D perhaps TRBD2 (5 bases). The V gene's germline CDR1 is SGHAT and CDR2 FQNNGV. Trimming took off 4 bases at V and 2 bases at J, with 12 bases between the two ends. The CDR3 has 15 amino acids. CDR3 in amino acids: CASSSGGRPYNEQFF. CDR3 sequence (DNA): TGTGCCAGCAGCTCAGGTGGGAGACCCTACAATGAGCAGTTCTTC.

The sample holds many counts of this clonotype. The chain links TRBV27 to TRBJ2-3; 9 bases fit TRBD2. CDR1 and CDR2 from the germline V gene are MNHEY and SMNVEV (reference sequence). V lost 2 bases, J lost 1 base, and 4 bases stayed unmatched. CDR3 size: 16 residues. The chain's CDR3 is CASSLEASGGTDTQYF. The CDR3 DNA reads as TGTGCCAGCAGTTTAGAGGCTAGCGGGGGCACAGATACGCAGTATTTT.

The DNA of the CDR3 is TGTGCCAGCAGTCTCCTTCTCAGGGCCCCCGTGGAGCAGTACTTC. Translating gives CASSLLLRAPVEQYF. This chain connects TRBV28 to TRBJ2-7, with D maybe TRBD1 (5 bases). V lost 5 bases and J lost 7, with 21 bases in between. Germline V gene lookup returns CDR1 MDHEN and CDR2 SYDVKM. The CDR3 is 15 amino acids.

The chain recombines TRBV20-1 with TRBJ2-7; 15 nucleotides match TRBD2. The germline V gene encodes CDR1 DFQATT and CDR2 SNEGSKA (reference sequence). CDR3 length: 18 amino acids. The ends lost 3 bases at V and 0 bases at J; junction bases unmatched: 9. The CDR3 nucleotides are TGCAGTGCTAGGGCCGGGACTAGCGGGGGGCTGCACTCCTACGAGCAGTACTTC. Translation: CSARAGTSGGLHSYEQYF.

Comment on this clonotype: It may be a read error: a sequence one base away is much more abundant. The genes are TRBV11-2 and TRBJ2-1; 10 bases agree with TRBD2. The CDR3 has 17 amino acids. Germline CDR1 reads SGHAT; CDR2 reads FQNNGV. DNA of the CDR3: TGTGCCAGCAGCTTACTAGCGGGGGCCGGTAAGCTGAATGAGCAGCTCTTC. This encodes CASSLLAGAGKLNEQLF. Supplemented by reference TRBV11-2 and TRBJ2-1, the full variable domain reads EAGVAQSPRYKIIEKRQSVAFWCNPISGHATLYWYQQILGQGPKLLIQFQNNGVVDDSQLPKDRFSAERLKGVDSTLKIQPAKLEDSAVYLCASSLLAGAGKLNEQLFGPGTRLTVL.

This clonotype came up many times. The chain combines TRBV4-1 with TRBJ2-3, with D perhaps matching TRBD1 (7 bases). CDR3 length: 16 residues. From germline, CDR1 is MGHRA and CDR2 YSYEKL. V gave up 4 bases and J gave up 4 bases, with 18 bases separating them. The chain's CDR3 is CASSPRAGGLPDTQYF. Written as DNA, the CDR3 is TGCGCCAGCAGCCCCCGTGCAGGGGGGCTCCCAGATACGCAGTATTTT.

This clonotype was recorded at least ten times. The genes are TRBV20-1 and TRBJ1-1; TRBD1 agrees at 7 bases. The V gene's germline CDR1 is DFQATT and CDR2 SNEGSKA (reference sequence). The CDR3 spans 13 residues. J gave up 2 bases and V 4 bases, and 4 bases lay outside the gene matches. The CDR3 region is CSAIDRENTEAFF. CDR3 sequence (DNA): TGCAGTGCTATTGACAGGGAAAACACTGAAGCTTTCTTT.

This clonotype has more than one count but fewer than ten. V usage is TRBV10-3 and J usage is TRBJ2-7; 7 nucleotides match TRBD2. The germline V gene has CDR1 ENHRY and CDR2 SYGVKD. CDR3 length: 14 amino acids. Losses at the gene ends were 3 bases for V and 4 bases for J; bases not matched to a gene: 6. CDR3 region: CAISDRDYEYEQYF. DNA for the CDR3: TGTGCCATCAGTGACCGGGACTATGAGTACGAGCAGTACTTC.

This clonotype has ten or more counts. This chain joins TRBV28 and TRBJ1-1; no clear D gene. V shed 1 base and J shed 7 bases, with 13 bases lying between them. This CDR3 is built from 14 residues. CDR1 and CDR2 from the germline V gene are MDHEN and SYDVKM. For the CDR3, the DNA is TGTGCCAGCAGTTTATACCGGGGAACCAATGAAGCTTTCTTT. Its protein is CASSLYRGTNEAFF.

This clonotype has only a few counts. CDR3 sequence (DNA): TGTGCCAGCAGCTTAAGAGGGAATCCTGGCTACACCTTC. This sequence encodes CASSLRGNPGYTF. The chain employs TRBV7-9 and TRBJ1-2; D uncertain. With 2 bases removed from V and 7 bases from J, the gap between germline ends came to 11 bases. Germline-derived CDR1 and CDR2 are SEHNR and FQNEAQ (reference sequence). The CDR3 extends over 13 amino acids.

This clonotype was observed a handful of times. The rearrangement joins TRBV19 to TRBJ2-5, with a weak D call TRBD1 (6 bases). The CDR3 spans 15 residues. Germline CDR1 is LNHDA and CDR2 is SQIVND (reference sequence). Trimming removed 3 bases from V and 1 base from J, with 12 bases in between. The CDR3 nucleotides are TGTGCCAGTAGTATGGCCAGGGGTTTCCAAGAGACCCAGTACTTC. Translating gives CASSMARGFQETQYF. Full variable domain (missing parts from reference TRBV19 and TRBJ2-5): DGGITQSPKYLFRKEGQNVTLSCEQNLNHDAMYWYRQDPGQGLRLIYYSQIVNDFQKGDIAEGYSVSREKKESFPLTVTSAQKNPTAFYLCASSMARGFQETQYFGPGTRLLVL.

This clonotype was found many times. The CDR3 bases are TGCAGTGCCCAAGAGGGCTACGAGCAGTACTTC. As protein: CSAQEGYEQYF. This chain connects TRBV20-1 to TRBJ2-7, with D possibly being TRBD2 (5 bases). The CDR3 consists of 11 residues. With 6 bases removed from V and 3 bases from J, the gap between germline ends came to 9 bases. Germline loops: CDR1 DFQATT, CDR2 SNEGSKA (reference sequence).